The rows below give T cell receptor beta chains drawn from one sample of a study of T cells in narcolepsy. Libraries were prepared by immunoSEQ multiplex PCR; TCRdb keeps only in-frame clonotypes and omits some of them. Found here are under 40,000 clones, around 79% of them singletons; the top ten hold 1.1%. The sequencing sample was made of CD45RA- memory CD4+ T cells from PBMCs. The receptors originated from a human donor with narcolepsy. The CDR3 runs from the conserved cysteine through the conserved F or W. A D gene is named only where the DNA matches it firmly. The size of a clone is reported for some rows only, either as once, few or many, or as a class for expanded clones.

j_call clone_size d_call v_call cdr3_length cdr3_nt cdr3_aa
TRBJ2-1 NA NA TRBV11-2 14 TGTGCCAGCAGCTTAAGGGGGGGGGAGGAAGAGCAGTTCTTC CASSLRGGEEEQFF
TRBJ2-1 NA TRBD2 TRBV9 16 TGTGCCAGCAGCGTAGGGTGGGGAGGGTCCTACAATGAGCAGTTCTTC CASSVGWGGSYNEQFF
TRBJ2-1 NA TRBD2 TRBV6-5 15 TGTGCCAGCAGTCCCCGGACTAGCGGTTACAATGAGCAGTTCTTC CASSPRTSGYNEQFF
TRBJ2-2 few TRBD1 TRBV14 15 TGTGCCAGCAGCGACAGGGGCTGGGACACCGGGGAGCTGTTTTTT CASSDRGWDTGELFF
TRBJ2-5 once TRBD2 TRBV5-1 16 TGCGCCAGCAGCTTGGGTTCTGCGGGAGGAAGGGAGACCCAGTACTTC CASSLGSAGGRETQYF
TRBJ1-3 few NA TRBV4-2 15 TGTGCCAGCAGCATTTCCCGGTTGACTGGAAACACCATATATTTT CASSISRLTGNTIYF
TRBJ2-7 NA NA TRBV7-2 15 TGCGCCAGCAGCTCCCGGGGTAGCGGAGCCTACGAGCAGTACTTC CASSSRGSGAYEQYF
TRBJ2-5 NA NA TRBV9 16 TGTGCCAGCAGCGGTTTTCCGGTGGGAGTTGAAGAGACCCAGTACTTC CASSGFPVGVEETQYF
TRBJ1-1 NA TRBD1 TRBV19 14 TGTGCCAGTAGTACAGGACAGGGGGCTTGGGAAGCTTTCTTT CASSTGQGAWEAFF
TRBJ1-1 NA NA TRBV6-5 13 TGTGCCAGCAGTGACAGGATGAACACTGAAGCTTTCTTT CASSDRMNTEAFF
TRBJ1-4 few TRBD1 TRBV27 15 TGTGCCAGCAGTCCTCAGGGGGCAACTAATGAAAAACTGTTTTTT CASSPQGATNEKLFF
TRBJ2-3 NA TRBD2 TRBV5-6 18 TGTGCCAGCAGCTCCATTTCCGGGACTAGCGGGATGACAGATACGCAGTATTTT CASSSISGTSGMTDTQYF
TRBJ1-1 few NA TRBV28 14 TGTGCCAGCAGTTTAGTTCAGGAGAACACTGAAGCTTTCTTT CASSLVQENTEAFF
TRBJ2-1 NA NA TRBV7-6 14 TGTGCCAGCAGCCTTCCTGGGACTTACAATGAGCAGTTCTTC CASSLPGTYNEQFF
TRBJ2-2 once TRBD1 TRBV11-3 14 TGTGCCAGCAGCCCCATACAGGGGACCGGGGAGCTGTTTTTT CASSPIQGTGELFF
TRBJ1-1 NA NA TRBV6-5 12 TGTGCCAGCAGTTTCCGGGGGACTGAAGCTTTCTTT CASSFRGTEAFF
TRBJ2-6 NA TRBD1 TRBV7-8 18 TGTGCCAGCACACTCCGGGACAGGGGGACCTCTGGGGCCAACGTCCTGACTTTC CASTLRDRGTSGANVLTF
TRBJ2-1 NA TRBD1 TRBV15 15 TGTGCCACCAGCAGGGCCGGGACAGGGGAACATGAGCAGTTCTTC CATSRAGTGEHEQFF
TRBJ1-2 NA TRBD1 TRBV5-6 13 TGTGCCAGCAGCATGACAGGGTCTGGTGGCTACACCTTC CASSMTGSGGYTF
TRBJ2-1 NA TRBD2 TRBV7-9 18 TGTGCCAGCAGCTTAGAAGGACTAGCGGGAGTTGCAAACAATGAGCAGTTCTTC CASSLEGLAGVANNEQFF
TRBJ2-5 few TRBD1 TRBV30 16 TGTGCCTGGAGTGTAGGATCCGCCAGGGGGTATGAGACCCAGTACTTC CAWSVGSARGYETQYF
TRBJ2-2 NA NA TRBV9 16 TGTGCCAGCAGCGTTTCGTCCCCCGGGAACACCGGGGAGCTGTTTTTT CASSVSSPGNTGELFF
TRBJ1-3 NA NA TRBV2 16 TGTGCCAGCAGTGAGGGCAGGGGAAATTCTGGAAACACCATATATTTT CASSEGRGNSGNTIYF
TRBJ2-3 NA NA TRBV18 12 TGTGCCAGCTCACCGTTCACAGATACGCAGTATTTT CASSPFTDTQYF
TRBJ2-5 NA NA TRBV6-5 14 TGTGCCAGCAGCCCCGGGGGCTCGGGAGAGACCCAGTACTTC CASSPGGSGETQYF
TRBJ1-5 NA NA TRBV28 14 TGTGCCAGCGGCAGCGGTTATAGCAATCAGCCCCAGCATTTT CASGSGYSNQPQHF
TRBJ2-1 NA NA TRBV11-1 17 TGTGCCAGCAGCCCCTCCGACTGGAGGAGCTCCTACAATGAGCAGTTCTTC CASSPSDWRSSYNEQFF
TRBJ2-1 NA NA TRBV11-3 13 TGTGCCAGCACCCCGGGAGAGGGCAATGAGCAGTTCTTC CASTPGEGNEQFF
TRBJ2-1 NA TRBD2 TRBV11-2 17 TGTGCCAGCAGCTTACTTTCTCCGCGGGAGGTTTACAATGAGCAGTTCTTC CASSLLSPREVYNEQFF
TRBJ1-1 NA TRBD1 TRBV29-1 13 TGCAGCGTTGTACCGGGACAGGGGAATGAAGCTTTCTTT CSVVPGQGNEAFF
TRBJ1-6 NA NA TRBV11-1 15 TGTGCCAGCAGCTACCTGGGAGGCCAGAATTCACCCCTCCACTTT CASSYLGGQNSPLHF
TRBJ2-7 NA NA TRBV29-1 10 TGCAGCGTTGCCAGTCCCGAGCAGTACTTC CSVASPEQYF
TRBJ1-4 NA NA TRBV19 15 TGTGCCAGTAGTACCGGGACCGCAACTAATGAAAAACTGTTTTTT CASSTGTATNEKLFF
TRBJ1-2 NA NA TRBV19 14 TGTGCCAGTTCAGAGGGGACGAGGGGGTATGGCTACACCTTC CASSEGTRGYGYTF
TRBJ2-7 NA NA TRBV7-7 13 TGTGCCAGCAGCTTAGGGCGGTTGGACGAGCAGTACTTC CASSLGRLDEQYF
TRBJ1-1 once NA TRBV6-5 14 TGTGCCAGCGGGACCAGGCGGGCGAACACTGAAGCTTTCTTT CASGTRRANTEAFF
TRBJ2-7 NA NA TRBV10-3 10 TGCGTCAGGGCAACCTACGAGCAGTACTTC CVRATYEQYF
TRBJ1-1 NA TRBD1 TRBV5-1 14 TGCGCCAGCAGCATCCAACAGGGGGCCCATGAAGCTTTCTTT CASSIQQGAHEAFF
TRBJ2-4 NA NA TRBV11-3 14 TGTGCCAGCAGCTTAGAGGAGAGCAAAAACATTCAGTACTTC CASSLEESKNIQYF
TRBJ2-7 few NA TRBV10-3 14 TGTGCCATCAGCAGGTCTGGGGAGCAATACGAGCAGTACTTC CAISRSGEQYEQYF
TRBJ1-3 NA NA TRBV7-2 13 TGTGCCAGCAGACAGGGACGTTCCGAGACCATATATTTT CASRQGRSETIYF
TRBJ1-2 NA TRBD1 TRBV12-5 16 TGTGCTAGTGGTTTGGTAGTCGGACAGGGGCTCTATGGCTACACCTTC CASGLVVGQGLYGYTF
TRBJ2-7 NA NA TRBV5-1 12 TGCGCCAGCAGCTGGGACACGAGTGAGCAGTACTTC CASSWDTSEQYF
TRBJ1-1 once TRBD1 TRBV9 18 TGTGCCAGCAGCGCGGCGGGGACAGGGGGCGAAGGGAACACTGAAGCTTTCTTT CASSAAGTGGEGNTEAFF